One and the same sample provided the 21 T cell receptor beta chains below, sequenced in a study of PD-1 blockade in classical Hodgkin lymphoma. Data came from immunoSEQ multiplex PCR; TCRdb stores just in-frame clones and leaves some out. In the table there are approximately 8,300 clones, approximately 80% of which are singletons. Relapses following autologous stem cell transplantation were seen in all patients, with brentuximab vedotin exposure varying. Purification of CD4+ T cells from thawed PBMCs was performed via magnetic negative selection. The specimen was CD4+ T cells from blood, collected at baseline. Receptors were obtained from a human donor with classical Hodgkin lymphoma.

This rearrangement joins TRBV6-5 to TRBJ1-5; a possible D gene is TRBD1 (6 bases). Trimming cost V 6 bases and J 7 bases, with 13 bases left between them. This CDR3 is built from 13 residues. Germline assignment: CDR1 MNHEY and CDR2 SVGAGI. CDR3 residues: CASSLQQGQPQHF. DNA of the CDR3: TGTGCCAGCAGCCTTCAACAGGGACAGCCCCAGCATTTT.

The V gene is TRBV7-8, the J gene TRBJ2-7; tentatively, D is TRBD1 (6 bases). Germline V gene data show CDR1 as SGHVS and CDR2 as FQNEAQ. This CDR3 contains 13 residues. Trimming took 3 bases from V and 8 from J, leaving 14 bases between them. The CDR3 loop reads CASSFGTGTQQYF. The CDR3 DNA reads as TGTGCCAGCAGCTTTGGTACCGGGACACAGCAGTACTTC.

On this clone itself: The sample contains more than one DNA sequence encoding this CDR3. This chain uses TRBV6-5 with TRBJ1-1; TRBD1 is a possible D gene (5 bases). With 0 bases removed from V and 0 bases from J, the gap between germline ends came to 8 bases. Per germline, CDR1 MNHEY and CDR2 SVGAGI. This CDR3 comprises 15 residues. This chain's CDR3 is CASSYSTGVNTEAFF. DNA for the CDR3: TGTGCCAGCAGTTACTCCACAGGAGTGAACACTGAAGCTTTCTTT.

The chain links TRBV5-1 to TRBJ2-1, with 8 bases lining up with TRBD2. From germline, CDR1 is SGHRS and CDR2 YFSETQ. The CDR3 runs to 15 residues. V was pared by 4 bases and J by 5 bases, with 8 bases of the junction left unmatched. CDR3 residues: CASSAGGPPHNEQFF. For the CDR3, the DNA is TGCGCCAGCAGCGCGGGGGGCCCCCCCCACAATGAGCAGTTCTTC. The full variable domain, its missing parts supplied by reference TRBV5-1 and TRBJ2-1, is KAGVTQTPRYLIKTRGQQVTLSCSPISGHRSVSWYQQTPGQGLQFLFEYFSETQRNKGNFPGRFSGRQFSNSRSEMNVSTLELGDSALYLCASSAGGPPHNEQFFGPGTRLTVL.

This rearrangement joins TRBV11-2 to TRBJ2-7; 10 nucleotides align to TRBD1. CDR3 length: 15 amino acids. Germline-derived CDR1 and CDR2 are SGHAT and FQNNGV. V gave up 5 bases and J gave up 3 bases; unmatched junction bases: 7. The CDR3 loop reads CASSPGQGGYYEQYF. The DNA for the CDR3 is TGTGCCAGCAGCCCCGGACAGGGGGGGTACTACGAGCAGTACTTC.

This clone was seen only a few times. The chain links TRBV6-5 to TRBJ1-2; D call uncertain. V dropped 5 bases and J dropped 6 bases, with 13 bases sitting between them. The CDR3 totals 13 residues. Germline V gene data show CDR1 as MNHEY and CDR2 as SVGAGI. The CDR3 coding sequence is TGTGCCAGCAGTCGATGGGTTTTCGATGGCTACACCTTC. This translates into CASSRWVFDGYTF.

Here the CDR3 reads CASSIGTSASSSYEQYF. For the CDR3, the DNA is TGTGCCAGCAGCATCGGGACTAGCGCTTCGAGCTCCTACGAGCAGTACTTC. The rearrangement uses TRBV5-8 and TRBJ2-7; 10 nucleotides match TRBD2. V dropped 4 bases and J dropped 0; count of bases not matched to a gene: 10. Germline V gene sequence: CDR1 SGHTS, CDR2 YDEGEE. The CDR3 runs 17 residues. Using reference TRBV5-8 and TRBJ2-7 for the parts outside the CDR3, the full variable domain is EAGVTQSPTHLIKTRGQQATLRCSPISGHTSVYWYQQALGLGLQFLLWYDEGEERNRGNFPPRFSGRQFPNYSSELNVNALELEDSALYLCASSIGTSASSSYEQYFGPGTRLTVT.

The V and J genes are TRBV7-2 and TRBJ1-4, with D maybe TRBD1 (5 bases). Germline V gene sequence: CDR1 SGHTA, CDR2 FQGNSA. Trimming took 2 bases from V and 5 from J, leaving 12 bases between them. CDR3 length equals 15 residues. CDR3 protein: CASSLNGGRNEKLFF. The CDR3 coding sequence is TGTGCCAGCAGCTTAAATGGGGGGAGGAATGAAAAACTGTTTTTT.

V and J are TRBV27 and TRBJ2-1; 10 bases are a match to TRBD1. With 5 bases clipped from V and 2 bases from J, the junction kept 3 bases outside the gene matches. This CDR3 is built from 15 residues. The germline CDR1 and CDR2 sequences are MNHEY and SMNVEV (reference sequence). CDR3 bases: TGTGCCAGCAGTAAGGGACAGGGGCCCTACAATGAGCAGTTCTTC. Translation gives CASSKGQGPYNEQFF.

V gene TRBV18 combines with J gene TRBJ1-6; D ambiguous. The CDR3 is 14 amino acids. Per germline, CDR1 KGHSH and CDR2 LQKENI. Trimming left V 3 bases short and J 7 bases short, with 10 bases between. The CDR3 DNA reads as TGTGCCAGCTCACCTAGAACGAACAATTCACCCCTCCACTTT. This sequence encodes CASSPRTNNSPLHF.

This clone occurred a few times. This chain links TRBV7-7 with TRBJ2-5; D might be TRBD1 or TRBD2, each matching 5 bases. The germline gives CDR1 SSHAT, CDR2 FNYEAQ (reference sequence). CDR3 length equals 15 residues. V lost 1 base to trimming and J lost 5 bases, with 14 bases between them. The CDR3 coding sequence is TGTGCCAGCAGCTTAGGAGGGGCAGGATTGGAGACCCAGTACTTC. This translates into CASSLGGAGLETQYF.

The chain combines TRBV5-1 with TRBJ1-4; possibly TRBD1 for D (6 bases). Germline V lookup: CDR1 SGHRS, CDR2 YFSETQ. Trimming took 3 bases from V and 0 from J, leaving 9 bases between them. The CDR3 contains 15 residues. CDR3 residues: CASSSGQTTNEKLFF. The CDR3 nucleotides read TGCGCCAGCAGCTCAGGACAGACAACTAATGAAAAACTGTTTTTT.

This chain connects TRBV5-4 to TRBJ2-5; D unclear. The length of the CDR3 is 14 residues. Germline V CDR1 and CDR2: SGHNT, YYREEE (reference sequence). V was pared by 2 bases and J by 3 bases, with 11 bases between. The DNA of the CDR3 is TGTGCCAGCAGCTTTAGTTCTAGTAAAGAGACCCAGTACTTC. Protein: CASSFSSSKETQYF. The variable domain in full, with the rest retrieved from reference TRBV5-4 and TRBJ2-5, is ETGVTQSPTHLIKTRGQQVTLRCSSQSGHNTVSWYQQALGQGPQFIFQYYREEENGRGNFPPRFSGLQFPNYSSELNVNALELDDSALYLCASSFSSSKETQYFGPGTRLLVL.

The chain has TRBV5-4 and TRBJ2-1; TRBD2 matches at 7 bases. Germline CDR1 is SGHNT and CDR2 is YYREEE (reference sequence). CDR3 length: 15 amino acids. J was trimmed by 0 bases and V by 0 bases; bases with no gene match: 0. CDR3 nucleotides: TGTGCCAGCAGCTTGGGCGGGGGCTCCTACAATGAGCAGTTCTTC. It specifies CASSLGGGSYNEQFF. Looking up the rest from reference TRBV5-4 and TRBJ2-1 gives the full variable domain: ETGVTQSPTHLIKTRGQQVTLRCSSQSGHNTVSWYQQALGQGPQFIFQYYREEENGRGNFPPRFSGLQFPNYSSELNVNALELDDSALYLCASSLGGGSYNEQFFGPGTRLTVL.

This rearrangement joins TRBV7-2 to TRBJ1-2; TRBD1 is a possible D gene (5 bases). The CDR3 consists of 12 residues. V lost 7 bases and J 5 bases, leaving 11 bases between the germline ends. Germline V gives CDR1 SGHTA, CDR2 FQGNSA. The CDR3 reads CASTDRTYGYTF. As DNA, the CDR3 is TGTGCCAGCACCGATAGGACATATGGCTACACCTTC.

This chain links TRBV2 with TRBJ2-7; no clear D gene. Germline-derived CDR1 and CDR2 are SNHLY and FYNNEI. The CDR3 is made up of 12 amino acids. Trimming removed 7 bases at V and 5 bases at J, with 12 bases between. The CDR3 nucleotides are TGTGCCAGCAATTATGATTTCGACGAGCAGTACTTC. This translates into CASNYDFDEQYF.

The rearrangement joins TRBV2 to TRBJ2-1; no reliable D call. The germline V and J ends were trimmed by 3 bases and 4 bases, with 7 bases remaining between them. CDR1 is SNHLY and CDR2 is FYNNEI in the germline V gene. The CDR3 is made up of 13 amino acids. CDR3 in DNA: TGTGCCAGCAGTGAGGGCCGATACAATGAGCAGTTCTTC. It specifies CASSEGRYNEQFF.

This clone has more than one count but fewer than ten. V is TRBV6-5 and J is TRBJ2-7; TRBD2 matches 9 bases. From germline, CDR1 is MNHEY and CDR2 SVGAGI. Trimming removed 1 base from V and 2 bases from J; junction bases left unmatched: 6. The CDR3 covers 16 residues. The CDR3 reads CASSYFTPSGAYEQYF. CDR3 DNA sequence: TGTGCCAGCAGTTACTTCACCCCTAGCGGGGCCTACGAGCAGTACTTC.

This sequence joins TRBV25-1 and TRBJ2-1, with 9 bases identical to TRBD1. V was pared by 3 bases and J by 2 bases, with 8 bases of the junction left unmatched. The CDR3 has 17 amino acids. Per germline, CDR1 MGHDK and CDR2 SYGVNS. The CDR3 DNA reads TGTGCCAGCAGTGACTCACAGGGGGCTTACCCCTACAATGAGCAGTTCTTC. Encoded protein: CASSDSQGAYPYNEQFF.

The genes are TRBV5-6 and TRBJ2-5; D ambiguous. CDR3 size: 12 residues. Trimming took off 4 bases at V and 7 bases at J, with 11 bases between the two ends. Germline-derived CDR1 and CDR2 are SGHDT and YYEEEE. The DNA for the CDR3 is TGTGCCAGCAGCCCGCAGGTGGGGACCCAGTACTTC. Translated, it gives CASSPQVGTQYF. The entire variable domain, with the rest obtained from reference TRBV5-6 and TRBJ2-5, is as follows: DAGVTQSPTHLIKTRGQQVTLRCSPKSGHDTVSWYQQALGQGPQFIFQYYEEEERQRGNFPDRFSGHQFPNYSSELNVNALLLGDSALYLCASSPQVGTQYFGPGTRLLVL.

J is TRBJ1-1 and V is TRBV21-1. TRBV21-1 is listed as a pseudogene. The CDR3 spans 21 residues. The CDR3 nucleotides read TGTGCCAGCAGCACCAAACGAAATTTCGGGCCCAAACTAAAAGAGAACACTGAAGCTTTCTTT. Translated: CASSTKRNFGPKLKENTEAFF.